This note documents a single TCR beta chain sequence. What it binds is not known. Clones were read by immunoSEQ multiplex PCR, and TCRdb kept only the in-frame ones, dropping some. This sample carries about 120,000 clones, 87% of them seen once, and the ten largest clones take 2.5% to 3%. These data are taken from a study of T cell responses to AZD1222 COVID-19 vaccine. CDR1 is SGHTA, CDR2 FQGNSA, per germline. The V gene lost 1 base and the J gene lost 6 bases, with 14 bases spanning the gap. The CDR3 spans 15 residues. Whether given at about 4 or about 12 weeks, second doses were pooled. Study results and limitations: Spike-specific TCR breadth and depth grew following two AZD1222 doses.

The chain combines TRBV7-2 with TRBJ2-3; D is ambiguous. The receptor comes from an adult who received the AZD1222 COVID-19 vaccine. Sequencing used peripheral blood, obtained 28 days after the second AZD1222 dose. The CDR3 DNA follows: TGTGCCAGCAGCTTAGAGGCAATTGGGTCGGATACGCAGTATTTT. Translated: CASSLEAIGSDTQYF.